The 18 T cell receptor beta chains in this list originate from one sample, sequenced in a study of blood T cells in healthy people across ages. Alongside a J-beta primer mix, a sample-barcoded 5' primer served in a second PCR lasting roughly 6 to 11 cycles. MiXCR was run by TCRdb on the 5' RACE reads, yielding one entry per CDR3 protein. Of around 870,000 distinct CDR3 sequences listed, roughly 26% are singletons. What was sequenced was blood. The receptors were gathered from a woman over 75 in good health.

Ten or more counts support this clonotype. The chain couples TRBV2 to TRBJ2-7; D could derive from TRBD1 or TRBD2 (5 bases each). The V end was cut by 6 bases, the J end by 6 bases, with 18 bases between. Germline lookup yields CDR1 SNHLY and CDR2 FYNNEI. This CDR3 is 14 amino acids long. The CDR3 nucleotides are TGTGCCAGCAGCTCGGGACCGGCGGTCGGCGAGCAGTACTTC. This codes for CASSSGPAVGEQYF.

This clonotype was detected many times. Its ends do not fully match the called genes, so a read error is possible. V usage is TRBV5-1 and J usage is TRBJ2-7; 7 positions agree with TRBD1. Looked up from germline, CDR1 is SGHRS and CDR2 is YFSETQ. The CDR3 is made up of 15 amino acids. CDR3 nucleotide sequence: TGTGCCAGCAGCTTAGCTGGGACAGCAGCCTACGAGCAGTACTTC. Its protein is CASSLAGTAAYEQYF.

This clonotype was recorded at least ten times. This chain uses TRBV12-3 or TRBV12-4 with TRBJ1-4, with D unresolved. The CDR3 has 13 amino acids. V was clipped by 3 bases and J by 4 bases, with 6 bases between them. CDR3 in DNA: TGTGCCAGCAGTTTCTCCAGTAATGAAAAACTGTTTTTT. Encoded protein: CASSFSSNEKLFF.

About this clonotype itself: This could be a read error, since a much larger clone is one nucleotide away. The rearrangement joins TRBV7-9 to TRBJ2-7; D tentatively fits TRBD1 or TRBD2 (5 bases each). The germline CDR1 and CDR2 sequences are SEHNR and FQNEAQ (reference sequence). The CDR3 sequence is 16 residues long. Written as DNA, the CDR3 is TGTGCCAGCAGTTTAGCCCCGGGGCCAATCTGCTACGAGCAGTACTTC. Encoded protein: CASSLAPGPICYEQYF.

The CDR3: CASSPRGRAIVKNIQYF. The CDR3 region has the DNA TGTGCCAGCAGTCCCCGGGGGAGGGCTATCGTCAAAAACATTCAGTACTTC. The chain uses TRBV12-3 or TRBV12-4 and TRBJ2-4; 7 positions agree with TRBD2. V lost 5 bases to trimming and J lost 3 bases; unmatched junction nucleotides: 13. The CDR3 consists of 17 residues.

This clonotype was detected only a few times. It may be a read error: a sequence one base away is much more abundant. The rearrangement joins TRBV9 to TRBJ2-7; D is possibly TRBD2 (5 bases). This CDR3 has 16 amino acids. V lost 0 bases, J lost 6 bases, and 19 bases lay in between. Germline V gives CDR1 SGDLS, CDR2 YYNGEE. In nucleotides, the CDR3 is TGTGCCAGCAGCGTAGAGCTAGCAAGTCCCCCGTTCGAGCAGTACTTC. Residues: CASSVELASPPFEQYF.

CDR3 nucleotide sequence: TGTGCCAGCTCACCGGGGACAGTCTCCTACGAGCAGTTCTTC. This sequence encodes CASSPGTVSYEQFF. The chain recombines TRBV18 with TRBJ2-1; 7 bases fit TRBD1. This CDR3 has 14 amino acids. Trimming removed 3 bases from V and 10 bases from J; junction bases left unmatched: 9. Germline CDR1 KGHSH, CDR2 LQKENI.

About this clonotype: A much larger clone lies one base from this, so it may be a read error. The genes are TRBV7-2 and TRBJ1-1, with D possibly TRBD1 on 6 matching bases. CDR3 length equals 13 residues. The germline V gene encodes CDR1 SGHTA and CDR2 FQGNSA. The CDR3 protein is CVSSTGTNTEAFF. CDR3 DNA: TGTGTCAGCAGCACCGGGACAAACACTGAAGCTTTCTTT.

This clonotype was seen ten or more times. The chain couples TRBV5-1 to TRBJ1-1; D is perhaps TRBD1 (5 bases). V lost 0 bases to trimming and J lost 4 bases, with 7 bases between them. The CDR3 has 13 residues. Germline V gives CDR1 SGHRS, CDR2 YFSETQ. The DNA of the CDR3 is TGCGCCAGCAGCTTGGACAGGCCCACTGAAGCTTTCTTT. This sequence encodes CASSLDRPTEAFF.

This clonotype has just one count. This chain connects TRBV7-2 to TRBJ2-6, with D perhaps given as TRBD1 or TRBD2 (5 bases each). CDR3 length: 18 amino acids. Germline V gene data show CDR1 as SGHTA and CDR2 as FQGNSA. Trimming stripped 6 bases from V and 0 bases from J, with 18 bases between. For the CDR3, the DNA is TGTGCCAGCAGTTACTCGAAGGGACGGTACTCTGGGGCCAACGTCCTGACTTTC. Its protein product is CASSYSKGRYSGANVLTF.

This chain joins TRBV28 and TRBJ1-4; no clear D gene. The CDR3 runs to 11 residues. Trimming removed 3 bases at V and 8 bases at J, with 4 bases between. The germline gives CDR1 MDHEN, CDR2 SYDVKM. Written as DNA, the CDR3 is TGTGCCAGCAGTTTCATGGAAAAACTGTTTTTT. Translated, it gives CASSFMEKLFF.

The chain carries TRBV25-1 and TRBJ1-3; possible D gene TRBD1, 5 bases. Germline V gives CDR1 MGHDK, CDR2 SYGVNS. The CDR3 has 16 amino acids. With 2 bases removed from V and 6 bases from J, the gap between germline ends came to 17 bases. Here the CDR3 reads CASSEKPGRVQNTIYF. The CDR3 bases are TGTGCCAGCAGTGAAAAGCCCGGCAGGGTCCAAAACACCATATATTTT.

Remarks on this clonotype: The junction departs from germline at one end; a sequencing error may be responsible. The chain employs TRBV12-3 or TRBV12-4 and TRBJ2-7; 7 bases map to TRBD1. The CDR3 loop spans 14 amino acids. CDR3 nucleotide sequence: TGTGTCAGCAGTTTCGGGGACAGAGATTACGAGCAGTACTTC. Its protein product is CVSSFGDRDYEQYF.

This clonotype showed up many times. The J gene is TRBJ2-1, the V gene TRBV6-2 or TRBV6-3, with 9 bases aligning to TRBD2. Germline CDR1 reads MNHEY; CDR2 reads SVGEGT. CDR3 length: 15 amino acids. V dropped 2 bases and J dropped 9; count of bases not matched to a gene: 8. The CDR3 nucleotides read TGTGCCAGCAGTTACGGTGGCGGGGGGGCCGTTGAGCAGTTCTTC. Translated, it gives CASSYGGGGAVEQFF.

The rearrangement links TRBV7-2 to TRBJ1-1; tentatively, D is TRBD1 (5 bases). The germline CDR1 and CDR2 sequences are SGHTA and FQGNSA. The V end lost 1 base, the J end lost 10 bases, and 13 bases lay between the germline ends. The CDR3 totals 13 residues. CDR3 sequence: CASSLVYGGGAFF. CDR3 in DNA: TGTGCCAGCAGCTTAGTTTACGGTGGGGGAGCTTTCTTT.

This clonotype was picked up a small number of times. This clone may be a read error of a much larger clone one base away. The rearrangement uses TRBV7-9 and TRBJ2-1; D might be TRBD2 (5 bases). The J call may be wrong; the DNA end is better matched by TRBJ2-7. The CDR3 is made up of 13 amino acids. CDR1 is SEHNR, CDR2 FQNEAQ, per germline (reference sequence). CDR3 protein: CASSQAAYNEQYF. The CDR3 coding sequence is TGTGCCAGCAGTCAAGCGGCCTACAATGAGCAGTACTTC.

This clonotype was observed at least ten times. The chain combines TRBV6-1 with TRBJ2-4; D not resolved. The V end lost 2 bases, the J end lost 6 bases, and 5 bases lay between the germline ends. Germline V gene data show CDR1 as MNHNS and CDR2 as SASEGT. The CDR3 totals 12 residues. The CDR3 DNA is TGTGCCAGCAGTGAATCGGGAAACATTCAGTACTTC. It encodes CASSESGNIQYF.

This clonotype came up many times. The V call is TRBV7-2, the J call TRBJ2-1; possibly TRBD2 for D (5 bases). V was trimmed by 6 bases and J by 8 bases, leaving 14 bases between them. Germline CDR1 is SGHTA and CDR2 is FQGNSA. The CDR3 contains 13 residues. The CDR3 coding sequence is TGTGCCAGCAGGCCCGGGGTTAATGATGAGCAGTTCTTC. It encodes CASRPGVNDEQFF.